In this sample, the clone carrying this TCR beta chain turned up a few times. Profiling relied on immunoSEQ multiplex PCR, and the TCRdb table lists in-frame clones only, not all of them. The data contain 100,000 or so clones, roughly nine tenths of them seen just once; the ten biggest clones take up around 0.92%. This sample is part of a study of control samples from healthy donors and cancer patients. Trimming removed 1 base from V and 5 bases from J, with 9 bases in between. This CDR3 spans 13 amino acids. The germline V gene encodes CDR1 LGHNT and CDR2 FRNRAP. The chain carries TRBV12-5 and TRBJ2-7; D may be TRBD1 (6 bases). This receptor was obtained from a woman under 40 in good health. The sequencing sample was made of blood. This CDR3 is CASGLGGLNEQYF. The CDR3 region has the DNA TGTGCTAGTGGTTTGGGGGGGCTCAACGAGCAGTACTTC.